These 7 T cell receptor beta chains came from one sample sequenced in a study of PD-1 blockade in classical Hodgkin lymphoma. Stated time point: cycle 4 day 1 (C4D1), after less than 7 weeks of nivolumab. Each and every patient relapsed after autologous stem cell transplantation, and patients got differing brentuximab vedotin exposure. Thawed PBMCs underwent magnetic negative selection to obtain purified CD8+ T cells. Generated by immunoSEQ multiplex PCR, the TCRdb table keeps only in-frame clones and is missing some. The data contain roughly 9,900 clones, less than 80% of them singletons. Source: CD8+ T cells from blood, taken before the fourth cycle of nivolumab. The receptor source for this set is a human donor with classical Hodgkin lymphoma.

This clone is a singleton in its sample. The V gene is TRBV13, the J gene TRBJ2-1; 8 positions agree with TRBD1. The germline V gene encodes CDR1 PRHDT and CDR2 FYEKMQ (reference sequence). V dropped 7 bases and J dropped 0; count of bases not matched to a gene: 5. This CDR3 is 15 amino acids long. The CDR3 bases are TGTGCCAGCAAATCGGACAGGGACTCCTACAATGAGCAGTTCTTC. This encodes CASKSDRDSYNEQFF.

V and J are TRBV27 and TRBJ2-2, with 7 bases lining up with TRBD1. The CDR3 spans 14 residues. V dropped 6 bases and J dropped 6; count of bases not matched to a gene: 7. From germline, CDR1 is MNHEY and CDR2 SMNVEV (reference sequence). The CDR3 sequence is CASSIDRVPGELFF. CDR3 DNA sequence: TGTGCCAGCAGCATCGACAGGGTCCCCGGGGAGCTGTTTTTT.

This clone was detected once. The CDR3 DNA reads as TGCGCCAGCAGCTTGACACAGGGGGATAATGAAAAACTGTTTTTT. Its protein product is CASSLTQGDNEKLFF. The rearrangement joins TRBV5-1 to TRBJ1-4; 8 bases map to TRBD1. J gave up 4 bases and V 1 base, and 3 bases lay outside the gene matches. The CDR3 sequence is 15 residues long. Germline V gene data show CDR1 as SGHRS and CDR2 as YFSETQ.

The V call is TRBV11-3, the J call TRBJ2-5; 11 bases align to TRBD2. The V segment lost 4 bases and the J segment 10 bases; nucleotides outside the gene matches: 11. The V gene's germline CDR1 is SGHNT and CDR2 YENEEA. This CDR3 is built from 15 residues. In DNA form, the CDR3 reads TGTGCCAGCAGCTCGGGACTAGCGGCTCCGGAGGGCCAGTACTTC. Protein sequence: CASSSGLAAPEGQYF.

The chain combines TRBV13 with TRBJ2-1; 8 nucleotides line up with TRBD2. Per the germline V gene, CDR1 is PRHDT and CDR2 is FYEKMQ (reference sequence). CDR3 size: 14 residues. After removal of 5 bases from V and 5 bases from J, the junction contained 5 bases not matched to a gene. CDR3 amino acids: CASSTPGGNNEQFF. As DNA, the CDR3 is TGTGCCAGCAGCACCCCGGGAGGGAACAATGAGCAGTTCTTC.

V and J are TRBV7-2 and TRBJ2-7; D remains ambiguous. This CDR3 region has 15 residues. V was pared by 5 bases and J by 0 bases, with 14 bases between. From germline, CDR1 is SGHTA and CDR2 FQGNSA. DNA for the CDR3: TGTGCCAGCAGCGTTGCCGCCCGGAGCTCCTACGAGCAGTACTTC. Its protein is CASSVAARSSYEQYF.

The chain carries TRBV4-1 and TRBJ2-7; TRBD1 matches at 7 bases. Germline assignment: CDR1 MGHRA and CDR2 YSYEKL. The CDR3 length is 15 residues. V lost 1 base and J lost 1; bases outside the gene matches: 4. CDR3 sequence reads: CASSQGKGASYEQYF. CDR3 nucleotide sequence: TGCGCCAGCAGCCAAGGAAAGGGGGCATCCTACGAGCAGTACTTC.